The source of this T cell receptor (beta chain) is a study of metastatic and nonmetastatic thyroid tumors. At the level of the study: Across blood and tumor or nodule tissue, repertoires from malignant and benign thyroid patients were compared with one another. Study-wide results and caveats: Malignant thyroid tumors reportedly exceeded benign nodules significantly in TCR beta diversity, with the difference appearing in blood and tumor.

Notes on this clone: Its antigen is currently unknown.

Thyroid surgery took place with no prior treatment in any patient. CDR3 length equals 14 residues. Trimming left V 4 bases short and J 0 bases short, with 8 bases between. Germline CDR1 reads SGHRS; CDR2 reads YFSETQ. In the study's own analysis: A distant-metastasis classifier for papillary thyroid cancer was built using CDR3 differences across clinicopathological groups. TCRdb re-called the PCR reads with MiXCR. What appears here as the V and J calls and clone size reflects TCRdb's work, not the paper's. The data show about 93,000 clones, 9.5% to 15% seen once. The chain carries TRBV5-1 and TRBJ1-3; D gene uncertain. The source is a female donor with papillary thyroid cancer or a benign thyroid nodule (not recorded which). Some clones in this sample may be carry-over from other donors' samples. Input material: blood. CDR3 nucleotide sequence: TGCGCCAGCAGCACGGGAAGCTCTGGAAACACCATATATTTT. Translating gives CASSTGSSGNTIYF.